These T cell receptor beta chains were read from a single sample in a study of post-analysis software for immune sequencing data. TCRdb reanalysed the PCR reads using MiXCR and keeps one entry per CDR3 protein. The repertoire consists of approximately 460,000 distinct CDR3 sequences, with around 40% occurring once and the leading ten covering roughly an eighth. Sequenced material: blood. These receptors came from a girl aged 5-17 years with multiple sclerosis. Both conserved end residues are part of each CDR3. A D gene is named only where the DNA matches it firmly. Some rows have no size entry. The others give once, few or many, or a class for an expanded clone.

- | - | TRBJ2-4 | TRBV12-3/TRBV12-4 | TGTGCCAGCAGTTTAGCTGGCGGGGACCGGGAGCAGTACTTC | CASSLAGGDREQYF
TRBD2 | few | TRBJ2-1 | TRBV9 | TGTGCCAGCAGCGCAGAAGGACTAGCGGGGTACAATGAGCAGTTCTTC | CASSAEGLAGYNEQFF
TRBD1 | - | TRBJ2-5 | TRBV7-3 | TGTGCCAGCAGCTTATCGGGACAGGGCGCTCCGGACTTC | CASSLSGQGAPDF
TRBD2 | - | TRBJ2-1 | TRBV6-2/TRBV6-3 | TGTGCCAGCAGTCAGTCCAGCGGGGTCAAGCAGTTCTTC | CASSQSSGVKQFF
TRBD2 | few | TRBJ2-1 | TRBV29-1 | TGCAGCGCTCAAGTAACTAGCGGTAGGGGCAATGAGCAGTTCTTC | CSAQVTSGRGNEQFF
TRBD1 | few | TRBJ2-7 | TRBV20-1 | TGCAGTGCTAGGGCCGGGACAGGGGGCGGGAGCGAGCAGTACTTC | CSARAGTGGGSEQYF
TRBD2 | - | TRBJ2-5 | TRBV24-1 | TGTGCCACCAGTGACGCCGGGACTAGAGGAGAGACCCAGTACTTC | CATSDAGTRGETQYF
TRBD1 | - | TRBJ1-5 | TRBV12-3/TRBV12-4 | TGTGCCAGCAGTTTAGGAGGGGGCTTAATTCAGCCCCAGCATTTT | CASSLGGGLIQPQHF
- | few | TRBJ2-7 | TRBV11-2 | TGTGCCAGCAGCCAGATACAAAGGACCTACGAGCAGTACTTC | CASSQIQRTYEQYF
- | few | TRBJ2-3 | TRBV10-2 | TGCGCCAGCCAACCCCGGGACTCCCGGGCAGATACGCAGTATTTT | CASQPRDSRADTQYF
TRBD1 | - | TRBJ1-1 | TRBV7-2 | TGTGCCAGCAGCTTAGCCCGGACAGGGGTTCGGGGGGCTTTCTTT | CASSLARTGVRGAFF
- | once | TRBJ2-1 | TRBV19 | TGTGCCAGTACTCGTGTCGGGAACTACAATGAGCAGTTCTTC | CASTRVGNYNEQFF
- | few | TRBJ2-7 | TRBV11-2 | TGTGCCAGCAGCTTAGTCGGGAGTGACTACGAGCAGTACTTC | CASSLVGSDYEQYF
- | once | TRBJ1-1 | TRBV12-3/TRBV12-4 | TGTGCCAGCAGTTTAGTAGTCTCTGAAGCTTTCTTT | CASSLVVSEAFF
- | - | TRBJ1-2 | TRBV19 | TGTGCCAGTAGTGCCCAACGGGAGGAATTTGCGCACTATGGCTACACCTTC | CASSAQREEFAHYGYTF
TRBD2 | - | TRBJ2-3 | TRBV6-1 | TGTGCCAGCAGGAGGCTGGCGGGAGGGGCCGCAGATACGCAGTATTTT | CASRRLAGGAADTQYF
- | - | TRBJ2-7 | TRBV28 | TGTGCCAGCAGTTTATTACCGGGACACAGCTACGAGCAGTACTTC | CASSLLPGHSYEQYF